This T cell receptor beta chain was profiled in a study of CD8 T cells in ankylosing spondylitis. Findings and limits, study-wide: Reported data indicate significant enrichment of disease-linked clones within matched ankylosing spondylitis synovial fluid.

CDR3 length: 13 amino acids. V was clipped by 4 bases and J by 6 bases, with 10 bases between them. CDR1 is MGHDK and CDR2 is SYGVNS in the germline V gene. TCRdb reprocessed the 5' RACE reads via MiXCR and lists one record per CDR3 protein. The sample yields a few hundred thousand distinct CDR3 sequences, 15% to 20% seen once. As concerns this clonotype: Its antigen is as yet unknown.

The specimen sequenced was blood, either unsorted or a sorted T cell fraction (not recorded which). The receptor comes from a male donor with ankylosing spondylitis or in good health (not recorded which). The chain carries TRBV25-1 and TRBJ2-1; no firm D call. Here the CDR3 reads CASSVGTGNEQFF. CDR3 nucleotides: TGTGCCAGCAGTGTCGGTACGGGCAATGAGCAGTTCTTC.